The rows below give T cell receptor beta chains drawn from one sample of a study of blood T cell repertoires in COVID-19. The protocol was immunoSEQ multiplex PCR, while the TCRdb copy is restricted to in-frame clones and leaves out a portion. Of 180,000 or so clones in the sample, 87% were seen once. The material sequenced was peripheral blood. The source of these receptors is a man in his forties with active or convalescent COVID-19. Both conserved end residues are part of each CDR3. A D gene is named only where the DNA matches it firmly. The listing skips clone size in some rows; elsewhere it reads once, few, many or a size class.

TRBD2	TRBV19	.	TRBJ2-3	CASSTGLADTDTQYF	TGTGCCAGTAGTACGGGACTAGCGGACACAGATACGCAGTATTTT
.	TRBV30	.	TRBJ1-3	CAWSLPSTGTGNTIYF	TGTGCCTGGAGCCTACCCTCAACAGGGACTGGAAACACCATATATTTT
TRBD2	TRBV5-1	.	TRBJ2-3	CASSLVASGGTDTQYF	TGCGCCAGCAGCTTGGTGGCTAGCGGGGGCACAGATACGCAGTATTTT
.	TRBV14	.	TRBJ1-6	CASSQRLISPLHF	TGTGCCAGCAGCCAACGACTGATTTCACCCCTCCACTTT
.	TRBV7-3	.	TRBJ1-1	CASSLKGQGTEAFF	TGTGCCAGCAGCTTAAAGGGGCAGGGAACTGAAGCTTTCTTT
TRBD1	TRBV5-4	few	TRBJ1-5	CASSDQSDRGGHQPQHF	TGTGCCAGCAGCGACCAATCGGACAGGGGCGGACATCAGCCCCAGCATTTT
TRBD1	TRBV6-2/TRBV6-3	once	TRBJ2-7	CASSFIPGQASSYEQYF	TGTGCCAGCAGTTTTATACCGGGACAGGCCTCTTCCTACGAGCAGTACTTC
.	TRBV20-1	.	TRBJ2-3	CSASTGYTDTQYF	TGCAGTGCTAGTACAGGATACACAGATACGCAGTATTTT
.	TRBV28	.	TRBJ1-1	CASSLTANTEAFF	TGTGCCAGCAGTTTGACAGCGAACACTGAAGCTTTCTTT
.	TRBV6-5	once	TRBJ1-6	CASSQSRHPNSPLHF	TGTGCCAGCAGTCAGTCGAGACACCCTAATTCACCCCTCCACTTT
.	TRBV7-9	.	TRBJ1-4	CASSPHGVNEKLFF	TGTGCCAGCAGCCCTCACGGGGTTAATGAAAAACTGTTTTTT